A single sample is the source of the 12 T cell receptor beta chains below, sequenced in a study of blood T cell repertoires in COVID-19. Clones were read by immunoSEQ multiplex PCR, and TCRdb kept only the in-frame ones, dropping some. The sample lists 150,000 to 250,000 clones, roughly 80% seen once, with roughly 7% in the top ten. Sequenced sample: PBMCs or T cells enriched from blood (not recorded which). These receptors originate from a man aged 40-55 years who had recovered from COVID-19.

V and J are TRBV15 and TRBJ2-4, with D hard to call. V was pared by 1 base and J by 0 bases, with 10 bases between. Germline CDR1 and CDR2: LNHNV and YYDKDF (reference sequence). The CDR3 sequence is 16 residues long. CDR3 nucleotides: TGTGCCACCAGCAGAGCCTCAGTACAAGCCAAAAACATTCAGTACTTC. As protein: CATSRASVQAKNIQYF.

The chain recombines TRBV30 with TRBJ1-1, with TRBD1 matching 11 bases. V was clipped by 4 bases and J by 1 base; unmatched bases: 8. CDR3 length: 16 residues. Germline assignment: CDR1 GTSNPN and CDR2 SVGIG (reference sequence). In nucleotides, the CDR3 is TGTGCCTGGAACCTTAGGGACAGGGGGAAGAACACTGAAGCTTTCTTT. Protein: CAWNLRDRGKNTEAFF.

The rearrangement links TRBV14 to TRBJ1-6; no definite D call. CDR1 SGHDN and CDR2 FVKESK come from the germline V gene. V lost 4 bases and J 8 bases, leaving 24 bases between the germline ends. The CDR3 has 18 amino acids. CDR3 sequence reads: CASSRSNVWGGTDSPLHF. In nucleotides, the CDR3 is TGTGCCAGCAGCCGAAGTAACGTATGGGGAGGTACGGATTCACCCCTCCACTTT.

V and J are TRBV12-3 or TRBV12-4 and TRBJ1-1; 8 nucleotides agree with TRBD1. Losses at the gene ends were 7 bases for V and 5 bases for J; bases not matched to a gene: 6. This CDR3 has 13 residues. As DNA, the CDR3 is TGTGCCAGCACAAAACAGGGGGTTACTGAAGCTTTCTTT. Its protein product is CASTKQGVTEAFF.

The chain carries TRBV21-1 and TRBJ1-4. TRBV21-1 is recorded as a pseudogene. The CDR3 spans 15 residues. Here the CDR3 reads CASSKISTIAEKLFF. The DNA of the CDR3 is TGTGCCAGCAGCAAAATCAGTACTATAGCCGAAAAACTGTTTTTT.

The rearrangement uses TRBV7-9 and TRBJ1-6; D not resolved. With 0 bases removed from V and 1 base from J, the gap between germline ends came to 4 bases. Per the germline V gene, CDR1 is SEHNR and CDR2 is FQNEAQ (reference sequence). The CDR3 contains 15 residues. This chain's CDR3 is CASSLAGSYNSPLHF. The CDR3 DNA follows: TGTGCCAGCAGCTTAGCCGGTTCCTATAATTCACCCCTCCACTTT.

V is TRBV10-3 and J is TRBJ1-2; D is ambiguous. This CDR3 has 16 amino acids. Trimming removed 2 bases at V and 7 bases at J, with 20 bases between. Germline-derived CDR1 and CDR2 are ENHRY and SYGVKD. CDR3 DNA: TGTGCCATCAGTGAGAGTCCGCAGGACCGGCGGGCTGGCTACACCTTC. Its protein is CAISESPQDRRAGYTF.

This chain uses TRBV11-2 with TRBJ1-3; 7 positions match TRBD1. Per the germline V gene, CDR1 is SGHAT and CDR2 is FQNNGV. Germline trimming cut 4 bases from V and 4 bases from J; bases unmatched to any gene: 1. The CDR3 has 13 residues. CDR3 residues: CASSSTGGNTIYF. The CDR3, as DNA: TGTGCCAGCAGCTCGACAGGGGGAAACACCATATATTTT.

A few counts support this clone. The chain uses TRBV7-8 and TRBJ1-5; D is unresolved. CDR1 SGHVS and CDR2 FQNEAQ come from the germline V gene. The V end was cut by 1 base, the J end by 7 bases, with 17 bases between. The CDR3 is made up of 16 amino acids. This CDR3 is CASSLGGSGGRQPQHF. The CDR3 DNA is TGTGCCAGCAGCTTAGGGGGATCAGGAGGACGGCAGCCCCAGCATTTT. Combining the CDR3 with reference TRBV7-8 and TRBJ1-5 gives the whole variable domain GAGVSQSPRYKVAKRGQDVALRCDPISGHVSLFWYQQALGQGPEFLTYFQNEAQLDKSGLPSDRFFAERPEGSVSTLKIQRTQQEDSAVYLCASSLGGSGGRQPQHFGDGTRLSIL.

This chain links TRBV9 with TRBJ2-3; 12 nucleotides match TRBD2. The CDR3 spans 16 residues. Germline values: CDR1 SGDLS, CDR2 YYNGEE. After removal of 1 base from V and 4 bases from J, the junction contained 4 bases not matched to a gene. The CDR3 loop reads CASSVSSGGGSDTQYF. The CDR3 DNA follows: TGTGCCAGCAGCGTATCTAGCGGGGGGGGTTCAGATACGCAGTATTTT.

This chain connects TRBV4-1 to TRBJ1-6; D perhaps matches TRBD1 (5 bases). With 1 base removed from V and 4 bases from J, the gap between germline ends came to 11 bases. The CDR3 has 16 residues. The V gene's germline CDR1 is MGHRA and CDR2 YSYEKL. CDR3 in DNA: TGCGCCAGCAGCCAAGTGGGGGGTGGATATAATTCACCCCTCCACTTT. Translating gives CASSQVGGGYNSPLHF.

The chain carries TRBV28 and TRBJ2-3; the D gene is possibly TRBD1 (6 bases). V lost 2 bases to trimming and J lost 3 bases, with 21 bases between them. The CDR3 covers 18 residues. CDR1 is MDHEN, CDR2 SYDVKM, per germline. CDR3 DNA sequence: TGTGCCAGCAGTTTACACTACCGGGACACCCCGAGGACAGATACGCAGTATTTT. It encodes CASSLHYRDTPRTDTQYF.